A single T cell receptor beta chain is shown here with its context. The data belong to a study of blood T cell repertoires in COVID-19. The V end lost 0 bases, the J end lost 2 bases, and 6 bases lay between the germline ends. The CDR3 contains 15 residues. The germline V gene has CDR1 KGHDR and CDR2 SFDVKD. The data were produced by immunoSEQ multiplex PCR, yet TCRdb's version contains in-frame clones alone and is incomplete. The sample holds approximately 390,000 clones; almost 90% are singletons and the top ten take about 6.8%. The V gene is TRBV24-1, the J gene TRBJ2-2; D gene uncertain. The source is a man between 18 and 29 years old with active or convalescent COVID-19. Sequenced: peripheral blood. The CDR3 nucleotides are TGTGCCACCAGTGATTTGCCAGGTAACACCGGGGAGCTGTTTTTT. Its protein product is CATSDLPGNTGELFF.